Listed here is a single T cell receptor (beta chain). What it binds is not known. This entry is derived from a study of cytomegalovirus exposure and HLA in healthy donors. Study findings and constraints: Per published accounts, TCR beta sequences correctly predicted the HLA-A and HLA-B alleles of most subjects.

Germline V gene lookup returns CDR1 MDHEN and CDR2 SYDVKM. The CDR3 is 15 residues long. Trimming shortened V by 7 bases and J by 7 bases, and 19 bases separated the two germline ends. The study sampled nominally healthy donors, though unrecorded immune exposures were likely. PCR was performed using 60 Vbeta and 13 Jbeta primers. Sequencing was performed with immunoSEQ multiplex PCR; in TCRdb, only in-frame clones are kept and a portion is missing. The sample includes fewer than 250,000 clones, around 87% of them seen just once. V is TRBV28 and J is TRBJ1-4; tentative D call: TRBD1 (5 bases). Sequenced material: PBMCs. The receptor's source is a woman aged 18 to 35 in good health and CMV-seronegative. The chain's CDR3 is CASTPPVGEVEKLFF. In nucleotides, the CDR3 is TGTGCCAGCACCCCCCCTGTAGGGGAGGTTGAAAAACTGTTTTTT.